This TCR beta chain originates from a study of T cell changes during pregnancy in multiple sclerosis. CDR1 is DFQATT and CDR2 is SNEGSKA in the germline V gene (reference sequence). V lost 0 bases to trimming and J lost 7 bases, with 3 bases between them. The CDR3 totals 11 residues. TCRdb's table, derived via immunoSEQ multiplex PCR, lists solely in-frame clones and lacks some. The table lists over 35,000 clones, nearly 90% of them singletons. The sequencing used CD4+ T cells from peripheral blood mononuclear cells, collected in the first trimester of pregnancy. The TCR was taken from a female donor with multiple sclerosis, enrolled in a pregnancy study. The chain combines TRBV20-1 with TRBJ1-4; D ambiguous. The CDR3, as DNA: TGCAGTGCTAGAGATCTTGAAAAACTGTTTTTT. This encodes CSARDLEKLFF.